Each of the 3 T cell receptor beta chains below was sequenced from the same sample in a study of T cells of healthy individuals. TCRdb reprocessed the 5' RACE reads via MiXCR and lists one record per CDR3 protein. The sample holds 53,000 or so distinct CDR3 sequences, over 12% seen once. These TCRs come from a human donor in good health.

This clonotype occurred many times. The rearrangement joins TRBV20-1 to TRBJ2-3; no clear D gene. This CDR3 comprises 15 residues. Germline CDR1 DFQATT, CDR2 SNEGSKA (reference sequence). With 0 bases removed from V and 0 bases from J, the gap between germline ends came to 10 bases. The CDR3 DNA sequence: TGCAGTGCTAGAGATCTGAGGTTAAGCACAGATACGCAGTATTTT. Its protein product is CSARDLRLSTDTQYF.

The chain combines TRBV24-1 with TRBJ2-1; TRBD2 agrees at 8 bases. The V gene's germline CDR1 is KGHDR and CDR2 SFDVKD. Trimming removed 5 bases from V and 4 bases from J; junction bases left unmatched: 3. CDR3 size: 14 residues. CDR3 sequence reads: CATSAGGFYNEQFF. CDR3 nucleotide sequence: TGTGCCACCAGTGCGGGGGGGTTTTACAATGAGCAGTTCTTC.

The V call is TRBV2, the J call TRBJ2-7; 8 nucleotides agree with TRBD1. CDR3 size: 16 residues. CDR1 SNHLY and CDR2 FYNNEI come from the germline V gene. Unmatched junction bases numbered 10, after V lost 5 bases and J lost 1 base. Written as DNA, the CDR3 is TGTGCCAGCAGTCTTCCCAGACAGGGGAAATCCTACGAGCAGTACTTC. This gives the protein CASSLPRQGKSYEQYF.